The next 8 T cell receptor beta chains were all read from a single sample in a study of blood T cell repertoires in COVID-19. Generated by immunoSEQ multiplex PCR, the TCRdb table keeps only in-frame clones and is missing some. The sample holds 50,000 to 70,000 clones; 70% to 85% are singletons and the top ten take 3% to 3.5%. Material: peripheral blood. Source of these receptors: a man aged 60-69 years with acute or convalescent COVID-19.

The chain joins TRBV6-7 to TRBJ1-5, with TRBD1 identical over 7 bases. TRBV6-7 is an ORF, with its function uncertain. CDR3 size: 16 residues. The V and J ends lost 0 bases and 6 bases, in that order; junction bases with no gene match: 8. The CDR3 sequence: CASSYSRTGSIQPQHF. CDR3 bases: TGTGCCAGCAGTTACTCGAGGACAGGTAGTATTCAGCCCCAGCATTTT.

The chain has TRBV30 and TRBJ2-3; weak D call: TRBD2 (6 bases). V lost 8 bases, J lost 1 base, and 10 bases lay in between. The CDR3 sequence is 12 residues long. Germline-derived CDR1 and CDR2 are GTSNPN and SVGIG (reference sequence). The CDR3 loop is CALGGGTDTQYF. The DNA of the CDR3 is TGTGCCCTGGGGGGAGGCACAGATACGCAGTATTTT.

The V and J genes are TRBV3-1 (or the pseudogene TRBV3-2) and TRBJ1-2; 8 nucleotides align to TRBD1. The CDR3 consists of 15 residues. V trimming: 0 bases; J trimming: 4 bases; junction bases outside the gene matches: 4. Germline CDR1 reads LGHDT; CDR2 reads YNNKEL (reference sequence). The CDR3 nucleotides read TGTGCCAGCAGCCAAGACCCCCAGGGGGCCTATGGCTACACCTTC. Translated, it gives CASSQDPQGAYGYTF.

The chain employs TRBV4-3 and TRBJ2-1; D may be TRBD2 (5 bases). Per germline, CDR1 LGHNA and CDR2 YSLEER. Trimming removed 0 bases from V and 2 bases from J, with 8 bases in between. This CDR3 spans 15 amino acids. CDR3 nucleotide sequence: TGCGCCAGCAGCCAAGATAAGGGAGCCTACAATGAGCAGTTCTTC. This sequence encodes CASSQDKGAYNEQFF.

V and J are TRBV19 and TRBJ2-7, with D unresolved. The CDR3 covers 14 residues. Trimming removed 1 base from V and 0 bases from J, with 7 bases in between. Germline CDR1 and CDR2: LNHDA and SQIVND (reference sequence). CDR3 sequence: CASSIGGSSYEQYF. The CDR3 DNA reads as TGTGCCAGTAGTATAGGTGGCAGCTCCTACGAGCAGTACTTC. The whole variable domain, remainder taken from reference TRBV19 and TRBJ2-7, is DGGITQSPKYLFRKEGQNVTLSCEQNLNHDAMYWYRQDPGQGLRLIYYSQIVNDFQKGDIAEGYSVSREKKESFPLTVTSAQKNPTAFYLCASSIGGSSYEQYFGPGTRLTVT.

The chain joins TRBV19 to TRBJ2-5; D perhaps matches TRBD1 (6 bases). The CDR3 has 14 amino acids. V shed 5 bases and J shed 1 base, with 11 bases lying between them. The germline gives CDR1 LNHDA, CDR2 SQIVND (reference sequence). The CDR3 here is CASSPGTLQETQYF. The DNA for the CDR3 is TGTGCCAGTAGTCCTGGGACACTCCAAGAGACCCAGTACTTC.

The V gene is TRBV18, the J gene TRBJ2-7, with D perhaps matching TRBD1 (6 bases). The germline CDR1 and CDR2 sequences are KGHSH and LQKENI. The CDR3 length is 14 residues. Trimming shortened V by 3 bases and J by 6 bases, and 15 bases separated the two germline ends. The CDR3 DNA follows: TGTGCCAGCTCACCGGGGCAGGGGAATGGCGAGCAGTACTTC. It specifies CASSPGQGNGEQYF.

This chain uses TRBV7-9 with TRBJ2-7; 13 nucleotides line up with TRBD2. CDR3 length: 16 residues. Trimming took 5 bases from V and 12 from J; bases not matched to a gene: 16. Germline V gene data show CDR1 as SEHNR and CDR2 as FQNEAQ (reference sequence). CDR3 nucleotide sequence: TGTGCCAGCAGCATCACCCCCTTCGGGACTAGCGGGATACTGTACTTC. It specifies CASSITPFGTSGILYF.